Sequencing of this T cell receptor beta chain was carried out in a study of T cell changes during pregnancy in multiple sclerosis. Clones were sequenced by immunoSEQ multiplex PCR, and TCRdb holds only the in-frame ones, with some missing. Here the sample spans 25,000 to 30,000 clones, roughly 90% being singletons. Germline V gene lookup returns CDR1 MNHEY and CDR2 SVGAGI. The CDR3 totals 14 residues. Trimming pared 8 bases from V and 1 base from J, leaving 11 bases between. The sample consisted of CD4+ T cells from peripheral blood mononuclear cells, taken in the first trimester of pregnancy. The chain joins TRBV6-5 to TRBJ2-2; D may be TRBD1 (6 bases). The TCR was taken from a female donor in good health, enrolled as a control in a pregnancy study. The CDR3 coding sequence is TGTGCCAGCCCGGGACAAAGGAACACCGGGGAGCTGTTTTTT. It yields the protein CASPGQRNTGELFF.